This T cell receptor (beta chain) came from a study of shared T cell receptors in the human thymus. Germline V gene lookup returns CDR1 MDHEN and CDR2 SYDVKM. CDR3 length: 16 residues. J was trimmed by 6 bases and V by 5 bases; bases with no gene match: 13. Assay used: immunoSEQ multiplex PCR; TCRdb lists only in-frame clones, some missing. The data hold 720,000 or so clones, with 70% to 90% observed a single time. Another study also made use of these data, one on human thymus T cells. That source adds: Each of the donors was a healthy Finnish infant who was undergoing open corrective cardiac surgery for congenital heart defects. Thymus was obtained from resections taken during corrective heart surgery. Thymic and blood repertoires appeared to display a bias in their usage of V and J genes. Related research described strongly overlapping thymic repertoires in unrelated people.

The V gene is TRBV28, the J gene TRBJ2-1; TRBD1 matches 7 bases. This TCR was recovered from a girl under three years old with a congenital heart defect. Sequencing input: thymocytes. CDR3 in DNA: TGTGCCAGCAGTCCAGGGGGACGCAGGTTAGTCAATGAGCAGTTCTTC. Its protein is CASSPGGRRLVNEQFF.